This T cell receptor beta chain emerged from a study of T cells in Graves' hyperthyroidism and ophthalmopathy. On the study more broadly: Blood was drawn when the patient was first diagnosed and still untreated.

Findings of the study overall: A model using 13 V-J features told ophthalmopathy apart from stable hyperthyroidism. Model-based prediction identified ophthalmopathy a median approximately 6.2 months prior to its onset.

As for this clonotype: Its antigen remains unidentified. One end of the junction does not line up with germline, which may come from a read error.

The investigators amplified TCR beta CDR3 regions from RNA transcripts. HTBI primers were the set used in a first-round RT-PCR of the TCR CDR3. MiXCR, run by TCRdb on the multiplex PCR reads, gives a single entry per CDR3 protein. The repertoire holds fewer than 400,000 distinct CDR3 sequences, with over 12% as singletons. Germline loops: CDR1 MDHEN, CDR2 SYDVKM. The CDR3 totals 11 residues. Exclusions: uncontrolled infection, other autoimmune disease, pregnancy, lactation. The chain uses TRBV28 and TRBJ2-1; D remains unclear. What was sequenced was blood. The clonotype comes from a man aged 50 to 59 with Graves' ophthalmopathy. CDR3 nucleotide sequence: TGTGCCAGCCGGGCCTACAATGAGCAGTCCTTC. Translated: CASRAYNEQSF.